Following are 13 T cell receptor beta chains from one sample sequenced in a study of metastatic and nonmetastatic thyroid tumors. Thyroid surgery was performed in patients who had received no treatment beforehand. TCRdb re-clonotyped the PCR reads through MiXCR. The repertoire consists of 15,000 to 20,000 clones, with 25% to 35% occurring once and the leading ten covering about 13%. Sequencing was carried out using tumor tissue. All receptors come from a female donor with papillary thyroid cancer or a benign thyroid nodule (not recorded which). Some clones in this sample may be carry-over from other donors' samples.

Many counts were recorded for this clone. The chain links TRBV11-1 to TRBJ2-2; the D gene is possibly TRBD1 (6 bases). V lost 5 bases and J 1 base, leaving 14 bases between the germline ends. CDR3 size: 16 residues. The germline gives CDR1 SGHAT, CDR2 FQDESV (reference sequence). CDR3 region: CASSPLGAGNTGELFF. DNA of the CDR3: TGTGCCAGCAGCCCGTTGGGGGCCGGGAACACCGGGGAGCTGTTTTTT. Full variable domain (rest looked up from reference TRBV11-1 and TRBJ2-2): EAEVAQSPRYKITEKSQAVAFWCDPISGHATLYWYRQILGQGPELLVQFQDESVVDDSQLPKDRFSAERLKGVDSTLKIQPAELGDSAMYLCASSPLGAGNTGELFFGEGSRLTVL.

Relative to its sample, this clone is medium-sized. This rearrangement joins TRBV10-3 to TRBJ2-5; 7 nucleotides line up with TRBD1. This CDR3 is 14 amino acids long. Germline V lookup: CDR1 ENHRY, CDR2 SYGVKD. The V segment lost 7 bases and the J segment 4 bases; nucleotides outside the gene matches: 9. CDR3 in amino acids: CAINSGTVRETQYF. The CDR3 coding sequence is TGTGCCATCAACTCCGGGACAGTAAGAGAGACCCAGTACTTC.

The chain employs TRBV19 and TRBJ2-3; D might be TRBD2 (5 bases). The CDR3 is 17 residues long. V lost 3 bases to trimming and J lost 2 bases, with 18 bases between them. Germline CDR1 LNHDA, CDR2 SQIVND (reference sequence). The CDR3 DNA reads TGTGCCAGTAGTATTCGGGCTTGGGCCGGGGACACAGATACGCAGTATTTT. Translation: CASSIRAWAGDTDTQYF. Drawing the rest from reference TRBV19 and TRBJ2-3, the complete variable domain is DGGITQSPKYLFRKEGQNVTLSCEQNLNHDAMYWYRQDPGQGLRLIYYSQIVNDFQKGDIAEGYSVSREKKESFPLTVTSAQKNPTAFYLCASSIRAWAGDTDTQYFGPGTRLTVL.

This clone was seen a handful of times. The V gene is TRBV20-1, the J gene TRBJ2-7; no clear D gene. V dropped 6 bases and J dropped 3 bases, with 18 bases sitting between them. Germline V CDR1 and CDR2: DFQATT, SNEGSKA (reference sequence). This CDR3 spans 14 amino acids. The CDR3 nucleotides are TGCAGTGCCCCGAGCCAGGCAGGTTACTACGAGCAGTACTTC. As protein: CSAPSQAGYYEQYF.

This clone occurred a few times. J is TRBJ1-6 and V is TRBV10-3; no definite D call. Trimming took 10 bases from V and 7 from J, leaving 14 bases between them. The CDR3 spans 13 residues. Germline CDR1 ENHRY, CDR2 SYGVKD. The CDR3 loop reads CATYDEGNSPLHF. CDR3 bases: TGTGCCACGTACGACGAAGGGAATTCACCCCTCCACTTT.

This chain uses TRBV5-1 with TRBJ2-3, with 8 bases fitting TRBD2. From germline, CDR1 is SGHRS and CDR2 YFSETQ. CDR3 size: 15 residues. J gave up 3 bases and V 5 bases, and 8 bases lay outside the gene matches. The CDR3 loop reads CASSEESGRTDTQYF. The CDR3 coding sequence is TGCGCCAGCAGTGAAGAGAGCGGGAGAACAGATACGCAGTATTTT.

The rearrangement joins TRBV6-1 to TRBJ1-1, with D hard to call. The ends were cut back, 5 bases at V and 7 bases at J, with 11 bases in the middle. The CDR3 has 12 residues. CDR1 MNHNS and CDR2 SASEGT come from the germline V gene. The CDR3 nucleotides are TGTGCCAGCAGTAACGCAGGCTTTGAAGCTTTCTTT. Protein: CASSNAGFEAFF.

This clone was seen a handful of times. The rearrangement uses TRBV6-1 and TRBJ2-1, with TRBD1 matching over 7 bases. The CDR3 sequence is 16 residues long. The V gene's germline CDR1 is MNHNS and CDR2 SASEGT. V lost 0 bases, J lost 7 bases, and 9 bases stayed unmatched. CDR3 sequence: CASSEATITGVNEQFF. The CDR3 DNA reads TGTGCCAGCAGTGAAGCAACGATTACAGGGGTGAATGAGCAGTTCTTC.

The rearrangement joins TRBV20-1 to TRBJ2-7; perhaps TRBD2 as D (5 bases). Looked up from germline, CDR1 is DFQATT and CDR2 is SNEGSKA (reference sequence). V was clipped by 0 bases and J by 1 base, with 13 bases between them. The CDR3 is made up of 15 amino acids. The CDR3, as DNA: TGCAGTGCTAGAGATGGCCGGGAAGCTTCCTACGAGCAGTACTTC. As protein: CSARDGREASYEQYF.

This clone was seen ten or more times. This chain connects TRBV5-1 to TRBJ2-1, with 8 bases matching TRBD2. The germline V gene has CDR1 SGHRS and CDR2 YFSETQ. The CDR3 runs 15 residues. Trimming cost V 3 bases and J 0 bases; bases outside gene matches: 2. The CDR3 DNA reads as TGCGCCAGCAGCTATAGCGGGAACTCCTACAATGAGCAGTTCTTC. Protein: CASSYSGNSYNEQFF.

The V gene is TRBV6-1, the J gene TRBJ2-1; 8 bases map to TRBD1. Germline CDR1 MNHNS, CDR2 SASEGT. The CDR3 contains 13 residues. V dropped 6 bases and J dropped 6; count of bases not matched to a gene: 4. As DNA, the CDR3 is TGTGCCAGCAGAATGACAGGGGTCAATGAGCAGTTCTTC. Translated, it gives CASRMTGVNEQFF.

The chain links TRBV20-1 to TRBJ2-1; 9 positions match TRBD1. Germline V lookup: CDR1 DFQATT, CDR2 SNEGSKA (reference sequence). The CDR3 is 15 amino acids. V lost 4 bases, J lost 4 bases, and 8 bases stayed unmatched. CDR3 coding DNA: TGCAGTGCTACTTCCGGGACAGGGATATACAATGAGCAGTTCTTC. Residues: CSATSGTGIYNEQFF.

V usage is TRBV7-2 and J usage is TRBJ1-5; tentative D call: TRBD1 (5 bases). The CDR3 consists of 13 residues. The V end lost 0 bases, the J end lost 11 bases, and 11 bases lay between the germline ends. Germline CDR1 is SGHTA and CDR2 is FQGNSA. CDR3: CASSLAGTRAQHF. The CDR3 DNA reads TGTGCCAGCAGCTTAGCGGGGACCCGGGCCCAGCATTTT.